These 31 T cell receptor beta chains came from one sample sequenced in a study of T cells in Graves' hyperthyroidism and ophthalmopathy. RNA transcripts yielded amplified TCR beta CDR3 regions. During a first-round RT-PCR of the TCR CDR3, the HTBI primer set was used. TCRdb ran MiXCR on the multiplex PCR reads and lists one entry per CDR3 protein. In the table there are almost 250,000 distinct CDR3 sequences, 24% of which are singletons. Material for sequencing was blood. These receptors originate from a woman aged 40 to 55 with Graves' ophthalmopathy.

This clonotype was recorded many times. A much larger clonotype is one base distant, so this may be a read error. The V call is TRBV28, the J call TRBJ2-5; 7 bases are a match to TRBD1. The junction had 7 bases not matched to a gene; V was cut back by 7 bases and J by 5 bases. CDR1 is MDHEN and CDR2 is SYDVKM in the germline V gene. The CDR3 is 13 residues long. The CDR3 reads CASKRTGKETQYF. The CDR3 nucleotides are TGTGCCAGCAAAAGGACAGGCAAGGAGACCCAGTACTTC.

This clonotype has a count of ten or more. The chain is built from TRBV2 and TRBJ1-6, with D possibly being TRBD1 (5 bases). V lost 2 bases and J 9 bases, leaving 14 bases between the germline ends. Germline V gives CDR1 SNHLY, CDR2 FYNNEI. The CDR3 has 15 amino acids. The CDR3 sequence: CASSEMPPGGSPLHF. The CDR3 DNA is TGTGCCAGCAGTGAAATGCCTCCGGGGGGTTCACCCCTCCACTTT.

This clonotype was found many times. This chain joins TRBV5-6 and TRBJ1-1; tentatively, D is TRBD1 (5 bases). Trimming took 4 bases from V and 2 from J, leaving 15 bases between them. The CDR3 covers 15 residues. The germline gives CDR1 SGHDT, CDR2 YYEEEE. For the CDR3, the DNA is TGTGCCAGCAGCCACCCCGGGGGGGGAAACACTGAAGCTTTCTTT. Translating gives CASSHPGGGNTEAFF.

This clonotype was counted ten times or more. This chain links TRBV20-1 with TRBJ1-1; D not certain. The CDR3 consists of 13 residues. The germline gives CDR1 DFQATT, CDR2 SNEGSKA (reference sequence). V was cut by 7 bases and J by 1 base, with 13 bases left in between. CDR3 loop: CSEVRRANTEAFF. The CDR3 bases are TGCAGTGAGGTCAGGCGGGCGAACACTGAAGCTTTCTTT.

This clonotype has at least ten counts. The chain uses TRBV24-1 and TRBJ2-5; 10 bases map to TRBD2. V gave up 3 bases and J gave up 2 bases; unmatched junction bases: 5. This CDR3 region has 16 residues. Germline loops: CDR1 KGHDR, CDR2 SFDVKD. CDR3 region: CATSDPSGSYQETQYF. The CDR3 coding sequence is TGTGCCACCAGTGATCCTAGCGGGAGCTATCAAGAGACCCAGTACTTC.

The CDR3 DNA reads TGTGCCTGGACAGGAGGTAACACTGAAGCTTTCTTT. Translating it yields CAWTGGNTEAFF. The chain links TRBV30 to TRBJ1-1, with D unresolved. Trimming pared 4 bases from V and 2 bases from J, leaving 8 bases between. Germline V gene data show CDR1 as GTSNPN and CDR2 as SVGIG (reference sequence). This CDR3 is built from 12 residues.

A word on this clonotype: It may be a read error: a sequence one base away is much more abundant. Because the CDR3 is missing its conserved closing phenylalanine or tryptophan, this is likely a read error. This chain uses TRBV13 with TRBJ2-2, with 8 bases matching TRBD2. The CDR3 sequence is 15 residues long. Per germline, CDR1 PRHDT and CDR2 FYEKMQ (reference sequence). The V segment lost 10 bases and the J segment 6 bases; nucleotides outside the gene matches: 13. The CDR3 is CATTTSENGSGELFL. The CDR3 DNA sequence: TGTGCCACCACGACTAGCGAGAACGGTTCCGGGGAGCTGTTTCTT.

The chain couples TRBV27 to TRBJ2-5, with 11 bases aligning to TRBD2. The germline V gene encodes CDR1 MNHEY and CDR2 SMNVEV (reference sequence). Losses at the gene ends were 7 bases for V and 2 bases for J; bases not matched to a gene: 9. CDR3 length: 16 residues. The CDR3 loop is CASKGYLAGGQETQYF. CDR3 nucleotide sequence: TGTGCCAGCAAGGGGTACCTAGCGGGGGGACAAGAGACCCAGTACTTC.

Many counts were recorded for this clonotype. The chain combines TRBV6-5 with TRBJ1-6; weak D call: TRBD1 (6 bases). The CDR3 is 19 amino acids. Germline-derived CDR1 and CDR2 are MNHEY and SVGAGI. V gave up 5 bases and J gave up 5 bases, with 25 bases separating them. CDR3: CASSTNREGWSRNNSPLHF. In nucleotides, the CDR3 is TGTGCCAGCAGTACCAACAGGGAGGGATGGTCGAGGAATAATTCACCCCTCCACTTT.

This clonotype was seen ten or more times. This sequence joins TRBV6-1 and TRBJ2-7; a weak D match, TRBD1 (6 bases). The CDR3 length is 13 residues. The germline CDR1 and CDR2 sequences are MNHNS and SASEGT. V was pared by 5 bases and J by 3 bases, with 11 bases between. In DNA, the CDR3 is TGTGCCAGCAGTCCCAGGGGAGTCTACGAGCAGTACTTC. Encoded protein: CASSPRGVYEQYF.

This clonotype was counted many times. This chain joins TRBV6-2 or TRBV6-3 and TRBJ1-5, with TRBD1 matching 7 bases. Germline CDR1 is MNHEY and CDR2 is SVGEGT. V gave up 6 bases and J gave up 4 bases; unmatched junction bases: 18. CDR3 length equals 18 residues. For the CDR3, the DNA is TGTGCCAGCAGCCCATCCCGGGACAGAGAACTCGGTAATCAGCCCCAGCATTTT. This gives the protein CASSPSRDRELGNQPQHF.

This clonotype was seen repeatedly, ten times or more. J is TRBJ1-5 and V is TRBV6-2 or TRBV6-3; D ambiguous. V was shortened by 6 bases and J by 2 bases, with 11 bases between the two germline ends. The V gene's germline CDR1 is MNHEY and CDR2 SVGEGT. This CDR3 region has 14 residues. In nucleotides, the CDR3 is TGTGCCAGCAGCTCCGGAGCGGGCAATCAGCCCCAGCATTTT. Its translation is CASSSGAGNQPQHF.

This clonotype was detected many times. The genes are TRBV7-2 and TRBJ2-7, with D perhaps TRBD1 (5 bases). Germline V gives CDR1 SGHTA, CDR2 FQGNSA. This CDR3 spans 14 amino acids. Trimming stripped 4 bases from V and 5 bases from J, with 15 bases between. CDR3: CASSSGRQFDEQYF. The CDR3 DNA is TGTGCCAGCAGCTCTGGGCGACAGTTCGACGAGCAGTACTTC.

Ten or more counts support this clonotype. The chain recombines TRBV28 with TRBJ2-7; 7 positions agree with TRBD2. V dropped 8 bases and J dropped 0; count of bases not matched to a gene: 10. This CDR3 is built from 15 residues. Germline CDR1 and CDR2: MDHEN and SYDVKM. CDR3 sequence: CASGLWGGFSYEQYF. The CDR3 coding sequence is TGTGCCAGCGGCTTATGGGGGGGTTTCTCCTACGAGCAGTACTTC.

Ten or more counts support this clonotype. V gene TRBV6-5 combines with J gene TRBJ2-7; no definite D call. Looked up from germline, CDR1 is MNHEY and CDR2 is SVGAGI. The CDR3 length is 12 residues. Trimming took 10 bases from V and 3 from J, leaving 13 bases between them. CDR3 sequence: CATRAAVYEQYF. CDR3 bases: TGTGCCACCCGGGCGGCCGTCTACGAGCAGTACTTC.

This clonotype has ten or more counts. The chain couples TRBV11-2 to TRBJ2-7; D gene ambiguous. V lost 8 bases to trimming and J lost 3 bases, with 14 bases between them. CDR1 and CDR2 (germline): SGHAT, FQNNGV. The CDR3 length is 13 residues. CDR3 bases: TGTGCCAGCTCAGTAGGGCCCCACTACGAGCAGTACTTC. Encoded protein: CASSVGPHYEQYF.

The chain has TRBV12-3 or TRBV12-4 and TRBJ1-2; perhaps TRBD1 as D (6 bases). V gave up 6 bases and J gave up 7 bases, with 18 bases separating them. The CDR3 covers 14 residues. CDR3 sequence: CASSYHREDSGYTF. CDR3 sequence (DNA): TGTGCCAGCAGCTATCACAGGGAAGACTCTGGCTACACCTTC.

Only a few counts were recorded for this clonotype. This chain joins TRBV7-2 and TRBJ2-7; 8 bases match TRBD2. Unmatched junction bases numbered 6, after V lost 5 bases and J lost 0 bases. Germline assignment: CDR1 SGHTA and CDR2 FQGNSA. The CDR3 has 15 amino acids. The CDR3 DNA reads TGTGCCAGCAGCATTAGCGGGGCGAACTCCTACGAGCAGTACTTC. As protein: CASSISGANSYEQYF.

This clonotype was recorded many times. The chain recombines TRBV7-3 with TRBJ1-3; 10 bases align to TRBD1. Germline V gene lookup returns CDR1 SGHTA and CDR2 FQGTGA. This CDR3 spans 20 amino acids. Losses at the gene ends were 1 base for V and 0 bases for J; bases not matched to a gene: 12. The CDR3 nucleotides read TGTGCCAGCAGCTTAAAAGGTGGCGGACAGGGGGTAGTCTCTGGAAACACCATATATTTT. Protein product: CASSLKGGGQGVVSGNTIYF.

The table lists this clonotype with many counts. V gene TRBV2 combines with J gene TRBJ2-2; D possibly matches TRBD1 or TRBD2 (5 bases each). Germline CDR1 SNHLY, CDR2 FYNNEI. V lost 0 bases, J lost 5 bases, and 7 bases lay in between. CDR3 length: 14 amino acids. The CDR3 here is CASSEAWGTGELFF. CDR3 nucleotide sequence: TGTGCCAGCAGTGAAGCCTGGGGGACCGGGGAGCTGTTTTTT.

This clonotype was recorded at least ten times. The chain recombines TRBV27 with TRBJ2-2; maybe TRBD1 (5 bases). This CDR3 is built from 11 residues. Per the germline V gene, CDR1 is MNHEY and CDR2 is SMNVEV (reference sequence). The V end lost 10 bases, the J end lost 5 bases, and 8 bases lay between the germline ends. CDR3 protein: CATKGTGELFF. CDR3 DNA sequence: TGTGCCACCAAGGGGACCGGGGAGCTGTTTTTT.

The genes are TRBV5-5 and TRBJ2-5; 7 nucleotides match TRBD1. Trimming at V came to 5 bases and at J to 2 bases, leaving 6 bases not matched to a gene. CDR3 length: 14 amino acids. Looked up from germline, CDR1 is SGHKS and CDR2 is YYEKEE (reference sequence). The CDR3 loop reads CASSTGQQQETQYF. The CDR3 nucleotides read TGTGCCAGCAGTACGGGACAGCAACAAGAGACCCAGTACTTC. Filled out from reference TRBV5-5 and TRBJ2-5, the complete variable domain reads DAGVTQSPTHLIKTRGQQVTLRCSPISGHKSVSWYQQVLGQGPQFIFQYYEKEERGRGNFPDRFSARQFPNYSSELNVNALLLGDSALYLCASSTGQQQETQYFGPGTRLLVL.

This chain connects TRBV6-4 to TRBJ1-1, with D hard to call. The germline CDR1 and CDR2 sequences are MRHNA and SNTAGT. V lost 3 bases to trimming and J lost 5 bases, with 13 bases between them. This CDR3 region has 14 residues. The CDR3 protein is CASSEGPGGTEAFF. The CDR3, as DNA: TGTGCCAGCAGTGAAGGGCCAGGTGGAACTGAAGCTTTCTTT.

At least ten counts were recorded for this clonotype. CDR3 sequence reads: CASSQGTGPYEQYF. CDR3 DNA: TGTGCCAGCAGCCAAGGGACAGGGCCCTACGAGCAGTACTTC. The rearrangement joins TRBV12-3 or TRBV12-4 to TRBJ2-7, with 9 nucleotides matching TRBD1. Trimming took 6 bases from V and 2 from J; bases not matched to a gene: 5. The CDR3 has 14 residues.

At least ten counts were recorded for this clonotype. J is TRBJ1-1 and V is TRBV9, with TRBD1 matching 7 bases. After removal of 3 bases from V and 3 bases from J, the junction contained 8 bases not matched to a gene. The CDR3 contains 15 residues. Germline values: CDR1 SGDLS, CDR2 YYNGEE. The CDR3 bases are TGTGCCAGCAGCGCCTCAGGGGGAATGGACACTGAAGCTTTCTTT. Its translation: CASSASGGMDTEAFF.

This rearrangement joins TRBV20-1 to TRBJ2-5; perhaps TRBD1 as D (5 bases). Trimming removed 3 bases from V and 4 bases from J, with 12 bases in between. Germline values: CDR1 DFQATT, CDR2 SNEGSKA (reference sequence). This CDR3 comprises 13 residues. Here the CDR3 DNA reads TGCAGTGCTAGTAATGTCAGGGCAGAGACCCAGTACTTC. Translated: CSASNVRAETQYF.

The table lists this clonotype with many counts. This chain connects TRBV6-5 to TRBJ2-7, with D unresolved. CDR3 length: 13 residues. Trimming removed 2 bases at V and 0 bases at J, with 5 bases between. Germline loops: CDR1 MNHEY, CDR2 SVGAGI. The CDR3 reads CASSYESSYEQYF. The CDR3, as DNA: TGTGCCAGCAGTTACGAGAGCTCCTACGAGCAGTACTTC.

This clonotype was picked up many times. This sequence joins TRBV24-1 and TRBJ2-7, with TRBD1 matching over 9 bases. Germline V gene sequence: CDR1 KGHDR, CDR2 SFDVKD. The junction had 5 bases not matched to a gene; V was cut back by 7 bases and J by 5 bases. The CDR3 sequence is 13 residues long. DNA of the CDR3: TGTGCCACCAGCGGGACAGGGCTCAACGAGCAGTACTTC. Its translation: CATSGTGLNEQYF.

This clonotype was detected many times. The V and J genes are TRBV28 and TRBJ1-5; D is possibly TRBD1 (6 bases). Per the germline V gene, CDR1 is MDHEN and CDR2 is SYDVKM. The ends were cut back, 3 bases at V and 6 bases at J, with 12 bases in the middle. The CDR3 sequence is 14 residues long. CDR3 region: CASSFHREGQPQHF. Here the CDR3 DNA reads TGTGCCAGCAGTTTTCACAGGGAGGGTCAGCCCCAGCATTTT.

This clonotype occurred many times. The chain uses TRBV7-8 and TRBJ2-5, with TRBD2 matching 8 bases. The V and J ends lost 1 base and 1 base, in that order; junction bases with no gene match: 5. Looked up from germline, CDR1 is SGHVS and CDR2 is FQNEAQ. This CDR3 has 16 residues. The CDR3 DNA reads TGTGCCAGCAGCTTAGGTATAGCGGGGCTCCAAGAGACCCAGTACTTC. This encodes CASSLGIAGLQETQYF.

This clonotype was detected many times. The rearrangement joins TRBV29-1 to TRBJ1-3, with a tentative D call TRBD1 (5 bases). In germline, CDR1 is SQVTM, CDR2 ANQGSEA. This CDR3 is 14 amino acids long. V was shortened by 3 bases and J by 1 base, with 10 bases between the two germline ends. The CDR3 sequence is CSVDPGGSGNTIYF. DNA for the CDR3: TGCAGCGTTGACCCCGGGGGTTCTGGAAACACCATATATTTT.